The 6 T cell receptor beta chains below come from one sample, sequenced in a study of T cell repertoires in cytomegalovirus infection. Via MiXCR, TCRdb re-called the reads, giving one row per CDR3 protein. Of approximately 250,000 distinct CDR3 sequences listed, 6.5% are singletons. Sequencing was performed on PBMCs. The receptors come from a human donor in good health (CMV status not recorded). Some clones in this sample may be carry-over from other donors' samples.

This clonotype came up many times. J is TRBJ1-5 and V is TRBV20-1; the match to TRBD1 covers 8 bases. Germline V gene sequence: CDR1 DFQATT, CDR2 SNEGSKA (reference sequence). This CDR3 region has 14 residues. J gave up 5 bases and V 6 bases, and 9 bases lay outside the gene matches. CDR3 bases: TGCAGTGCAAGGGGGGACAGGCGCGATCAGCCCCAGCATTTT. Protein sequence: CSARGDRRDQPQHF.

This clonotype was seen repeatedly, ten times or more. The chain has TRBV20-1 and TRBJ2-7; D ambiguous. Looked up from germline, CDR1 is DFQATT and CDR2 is SNEGSKA (reference sequence). Deletions cut 3 bases from V and 12 bases from J, with 15 bases between. This CDR3 contains 11 residues. CDR3 amino acids: CSASMGDAWYF. For the CDR3, the DNA is TGCAGTGCTAGCATGGGCGACGCGTGGTACTTC.

This clonotype showed up many times. This chain joins TRBV7-2 and TRBJ1-5; D gene unclear. Germline loops: CDR1 SGHTA, CDR2 FQGNSA. CDR3 length equals 14 residues. The V end lost 1 base, the J end lost 9 bases, and 13 bases lay between the germline ends. CDR3 in amino acids: CASSLGMGSGPQHF. The CDR3 bases are TGTGCCAGCAGCTTAGGCATGGGATCAGGGCCCCAGCATTTT.

This clonotype has more than one count but fewer than ten. V gene TRBV6-2 or TRBV6-3 combines with J gene TRBJ2-5; D perhaps matches TRBD2 (7 bases). Trimming pared 8 bases from V and 2 bases from J, leaving 15 bases between. Germline-derived CDR1 and CDR2 are MNHEY and SVGEGT. There are 14 residues in the CDR3. The CDR3 sequence: CASRGAGRQETQYF. The CDR3 DNA follows: TGTGCCAGCCGGGGGGCAGGGAGGCAAGAGACCCAGTACTTC.

This clonotype came up many times. V gene TRBV4-1 combines with J gene TRBJ2-1, with D perhaps matching TRBD2 (5 bases). The germline V gene has CDR1 MGHRA and CDR2 YSYEKL. This CDR3 contains 16 residues. Trimming cost V 1 base and J 3 bases, with 13 bases left between them. CDR3 residues: CASSQVDGEFYNEQFF. CDR3 coding DNA: TGCGCCAGCAGCCAAGTCGACGGGGAGTTCTACAATGAGCAGTTCTTC.

This clonotype was recorded at least ten times. This chain's CDR3 is CASSQERGDRGSNYGYTF. CDR3 DNA sequence: TGTGCCAGCAGCCAAGAAAGGGGGGACAGGGGTTCCAACTATGGCTACACCTTC. This chain joins TRBV3-1 and TRBJ1-2; TRBD1 agrees at 10 bases. The CDR3 spans 18 residues. CDR1 LGHDT and CDR2 YNNKEL come from the germline V gene (reference sequence). Trimming took 0 bases from V and 2 from J; bases not matched to a gene: 9.